Below are 20 T cell receptor beta chains sequenced from a single sample in a study of memory CD4+ T cells and cytomegalovirus serostatus. Here immunoSEQ multiplex PCR was the method, and the copy in TCRdb shows in-frame clones only, minus some. The table lists 75,000 to 90,000 clones, around 80% of them singletons, with roughly 0.79% in the top ten. Single viable CD3+CD4+CD8-CD45RO+ cells were sorted as the memory CD4+ T cells. Sequencing was done on a sample of memory CD4+ T cells from blood. The receptor source for this set is an adult in good health and CMV-seronegative.

This clone has just a few counts. The gene calls are TRBV7-8 and TRBJ2-7; 16 bases are shared with TRBD2. CDR1 SGHVS and CDR2 FQNEAQ come from the germline V gene. The ends lost 3 bases at V and 2 bases at J; junction bases unmatched: 10. This CDR3 has 19 amino acids. CDR3 amino acids: CASSFSGTSGGAFPYEQYF. The DNA for the CDR3 is TGTGCCAGCAGCTTTTCTGGGACTAGCGGGGGGGCATTCCCCTACGAGCAGTACTTC. The full variable domain, in which reference TRBV7-8 and TRBJ2-7 provide the parts outside the CDR3, is GAGVSQSPRYKVAKRGQDVALRCDPISGHVSLFWYQQALGQGPEFLTYFQNEAQLDKSGLPSDRFFAERPEGSVSTLKIQRTQQEDSAVYLCASSFSGTSGGAFPYEQYFGPGTRLTVT.

The rearrangement uses TRBV9 and TRBJ2-2, with 10 bases fitting TRBD2. The J segment lost 5 bases and the V segment lost 1 base, leaving 2 bases of the junction unmatched. The CDR3 extends over 15 amino acids. CDR1 is SGDLS, CDR2 YYNGEE, per germline. The DNA of the CDR3 is TGTGCCAGCAGCGTACCTAGCGGGGGTACCGGGGAGCTGTTTTTT. The encoded protein is CASSVPSGGTGELFF.

The chain is built from TRBV18 and TRBJ1-6; tentative D call: TRBD1 (5 bases). V was clipped by 3 bases and J by 0 bases, with 15 bases between them. Germline V CDR1 and CDR2: KGHSH, LQKENI. The CDR3 is made up of 18 amino acids. CDR3 region: CASSPGTARSSYNSPLHF. CDR3 in DNA: TGTGCCAGCTCACCTGGGACGGCCAGGAGCTCCTATAATTCACCCCTCCACTTT.

The chain combines TRBV28 with TRBJ1-2, with D hard to call. V dropped 4 bases and J dropped 2 bases, with 8 bases sitting between them. CDR3 length: 13 amino acids. Germline CDR1 is MDHEN and CDR2 is SYDVKM. The CDR3 nucleotides are TGTGCCAGCAGTTCTGCAGGAAACTATGGCTACACCTTC. Translation gives CASSSAGNYGYTF.

V usage is TRBV7-9 and J usage is TRBJ1-1; D is unclear. The CDR3 is 13 residues long. Germline loops: CDR1 SEHNR, CDR2 FQNEAQ (reference sequence). The germline V and J ends were trimmed by 4 bases and 1 base, with 7 bases remaining between them. The CDR3 region has the DNA TGTGCCAGCAGCTCAAACACGAACACTGAAGCTTTCTTT. Protein sequence: CASSSNTNTEAFF.

The chain couples TRBV28 to TRBJ2-7, with a weak D call TRBD1 (6 bases). CDR1 and CDR2 (germline): MDHEN, SYDVKM. V was pared by 1 base and J by 2 bases, with 12 bases between. This CDR3 contains 15 residues. CDR3 protein: CASSLSTGPAYEQYF. The CDR3 DNA reads TGTGCCAGCAGTTTATCGACAGGACCCGCCTACGAGCAGTACTTC.

This chain joins TRBV7-8 and TRBJ1-1; D call uncertain. Trimming left V 1 base short and J 3 bases short, with 9 bases between. CDR1 is SGHVS and CDR2 is FQNEAQ in the germline V gene. This CDR3 comprises 14 residues. The CDR3 region has the DNA TGTGCCAGCAGCTTAGGGGGAGACTACACTGAAGCTTTCTTT. This codes for CASSLGGDYTEAFF.

The V and J genes are TRBV28 and TRBJ1-1; TRBD1 is a possible D gene (5 bases). From germline, CDR1 is MDHEN and CDR2 SYDVKM. V was trimmed by 5 bases and J by 7 bases, leaving 17 bases between them. CDR3 length: 14 residues. In DNA form, the CDR3 reads TGTGCCAGCAGTGGAGGGGACCGGGACTTTGAAGCTTTCTTT. Amino acids: CASSGGDRDFEAFF.

The chain couples TRBV18 to TRBJ2-2; D gene uncertain. The CDR3 covers 14 residues. In germline, CDR1 is KGHSH, CDR2 LQKENI. V was pared by 2 bases and J by 4 bases, with 8 bases between. CDR3 amino acids: CASSPVGSTGELFF. CDR3 in DNA: TGTGCCAGCTCACCAGTTGGGTCCACCGGGGAGCTGTTTTTT.

The chain links TRBV29-1 to TRBJ2-7; D is perhaps TRBD2 (6 bases). From germline, CDR1 is SQVTM and CDR2 ANQGSEA. The CDR3 has 14 amino acids. V dropped 6 bases and J dropped 6 bases, with 21 bases sitting between them. The CDR3 sequence is CSVERTGGGSEQYF. The CDR3 DNA reads TGCAGCGTGGAAAGAACAGGTGGGGGGAGCGAGCAGTACTTC.

The chain uses TRBV10-3 and TRBJ2-5; 11 bases match TRBD2. The V gene's germline CDR1 is ENHRY and CDR2 SYGVKD. V was clipped by 5 bases and J by 2 bases; unmatched bases: 4. The CDR3 totals 15 residues. CDR3 sequence reads: CAISLAGGAQETQYF. For the CDR3, the DNA is TGTGCCATCAGTTTAGCGGGGGGGGCACAAGAGACCCAGTACTTC.

The rearrangement links TRBV7-8 to TRBJ2-1; TRBD2 aligns across 10 bases. The germline V gene has CDR1 SGHVS and CDR2 FQNEAQ. With V trimmed by 5 bases and J by 6 bases, 10 bases remained unmatched. The CDR3 spans 16 residues. The DNA of the CDR3 is TGTGCCAGCAGCAAACTAGCGGGGATCCTCCGCAATGAGCAGTTCTTC. It codes for CASSKLAGILRNEQFF.

This chain links TRBV5-1 with TRBJ1-4; D may be TRBD1 (5 bases). The CDR3 consists of 13 residues. The V end lost 4 bases, the J end lost 3 bases, and 7 bases lay between the germline ends. Germline CDR1 and CDR2: SGHRS and YFSETQ. In DNA, the CDR3 is TGCGCCAGCAGCACGGGGGCTAATGAAAAACTGTTTTTT. Its translation: CASSTGANEKLFF.

This clone has more than one count but fewer than ten. V gene TRBV29-1 combines with J gene TRBJ1-2, with 8 bases that match TRBD1. The length of the CDR3 is 14 residues. CDR1 is SQVTM, CDR2 ANQGSEA, per germline. With V trimmed by 6 bases and J by 10 bases, 16 bases remained unmatched. CDR3 DNA: TGCAGCGTCCGCGGACAGGGAGATGGTCAAGACTACACCTTC. Its translation: CSVRGQGDGQDYTF.

V gene TRBV11-2 combines with J gene TRBJ2-7; 7 nucleotides match TRBD1. Germline-derived CDR1 and CDR2 are SGHAT and FQNNGV. V dropped 6 bases and J dropped 7; count of bases not matched to a gene: 12. The CDR3 contains 14 residues. The chain's CDR3 is CASSRETGPREQYF. Written as DNA, the CDR3 is TGTGCCAGCAGTCGCGAGACAGGGCCAAGGGAGCAGTACTTC.

J is TRBJ2-3 and V is TRBV7-9; TRBD1 matches 7 bases. Per the germline V gene, CDR1 is SEHNR and CDR2 is FQNEAQ (reference sequence). This CDR3 has 14 residues. V lost 8 bases, J lost 0 bases, and 5 bases stayed unmatched. CDR3 in amino acids: CASSDRLSTDTQYF. In DNA form, the CDR3 reads TGTGCCAGCTCGGACAGGCTGAGCACAGATACGCAGTATTTT.

Details on this clone: A much larger clone is a single base away; this may be a read error. The CDR3 DNA sequence: TGTGCCAGCAGCTCAGACAGGGGGGTGACAGATACGCAGTATTTT. Encoded protein: CASSSDRGVTDTQYF. The rearrangement links TRBV5-6 to TRBJ2-3; 9 nucleotides match TRBD1. This CDR3 is built from 15 residues. V shed 3 bases and J 3 bases; nucleotides not matched to a gene: 5. CDR1 and CDR2 from the germline V gene are SGHDT and YYEEEE.

V and J are TRBV30 and TRBJ1-4; 8 bases match TRBD1. CDR1 and CDR2 from the germline V gene are GTSNPN and SVGIG (reference sequence). The CDR3 sequence is 18 residues long. V was pared by 2 bases and J by 10 bases, with 21 bases of the junction left unmatched. The CDR3 DNA is TGTGCCTGGAGTCCTGACCTGGACAGGGCCAAAGCTCCGGTAAAACTGTTTTTT. This codes for CAWSPDLDRAKAPVKLFF.

This clone was detected only a few times. The rearrangement links TRBV7-2 to TRBJ1-4; D may be TRBD1 (6 bases). In germline, CDR1 is SGHTA, CDR2 FQGNSA. Trimming left V 0 bases short and J 6 bases short, with 8 bases between. The length of the CDR3 is 14 residues. In DNA form, the CDR3 reads TGTGCCAGCAGCTTAGCTCGGACAGATGAAAAACTGTTTTTT. This codes for CASSLARTDEKLFF. The full variable domain, its missing parts supplied by reference TRBV7-2 and TRBJ1-4, is GAGVSQSPSNKVTEKGKDVELRCDPISGHTALYWYRQSLGQGLEFLIYFQGNSAPDKSGLPSDRFSAERTGGSVSTLTIQRTQQEDSAVYLCASSLARTDEKLFFGSGTQLSVL.

A few counts support this clone. V gene TRBV10-3 combines with J gene TRBJ2-7; either TRBD1 or TRBD2 may fit D (5 bases each). CDR1 and CDR2 from the germline V gene are ENHRY and SYGVKD. CDR3 length: 14 amino acids. Trimming removed 10 bases from V and 3 bases from J, with 19 bases in between. The CDR3 region has the DNA TGTGCCACCACGGGACCCCAGTCCCACTACGAGCAGTACTTC. This encodes CATTGPQSHYEQYF.